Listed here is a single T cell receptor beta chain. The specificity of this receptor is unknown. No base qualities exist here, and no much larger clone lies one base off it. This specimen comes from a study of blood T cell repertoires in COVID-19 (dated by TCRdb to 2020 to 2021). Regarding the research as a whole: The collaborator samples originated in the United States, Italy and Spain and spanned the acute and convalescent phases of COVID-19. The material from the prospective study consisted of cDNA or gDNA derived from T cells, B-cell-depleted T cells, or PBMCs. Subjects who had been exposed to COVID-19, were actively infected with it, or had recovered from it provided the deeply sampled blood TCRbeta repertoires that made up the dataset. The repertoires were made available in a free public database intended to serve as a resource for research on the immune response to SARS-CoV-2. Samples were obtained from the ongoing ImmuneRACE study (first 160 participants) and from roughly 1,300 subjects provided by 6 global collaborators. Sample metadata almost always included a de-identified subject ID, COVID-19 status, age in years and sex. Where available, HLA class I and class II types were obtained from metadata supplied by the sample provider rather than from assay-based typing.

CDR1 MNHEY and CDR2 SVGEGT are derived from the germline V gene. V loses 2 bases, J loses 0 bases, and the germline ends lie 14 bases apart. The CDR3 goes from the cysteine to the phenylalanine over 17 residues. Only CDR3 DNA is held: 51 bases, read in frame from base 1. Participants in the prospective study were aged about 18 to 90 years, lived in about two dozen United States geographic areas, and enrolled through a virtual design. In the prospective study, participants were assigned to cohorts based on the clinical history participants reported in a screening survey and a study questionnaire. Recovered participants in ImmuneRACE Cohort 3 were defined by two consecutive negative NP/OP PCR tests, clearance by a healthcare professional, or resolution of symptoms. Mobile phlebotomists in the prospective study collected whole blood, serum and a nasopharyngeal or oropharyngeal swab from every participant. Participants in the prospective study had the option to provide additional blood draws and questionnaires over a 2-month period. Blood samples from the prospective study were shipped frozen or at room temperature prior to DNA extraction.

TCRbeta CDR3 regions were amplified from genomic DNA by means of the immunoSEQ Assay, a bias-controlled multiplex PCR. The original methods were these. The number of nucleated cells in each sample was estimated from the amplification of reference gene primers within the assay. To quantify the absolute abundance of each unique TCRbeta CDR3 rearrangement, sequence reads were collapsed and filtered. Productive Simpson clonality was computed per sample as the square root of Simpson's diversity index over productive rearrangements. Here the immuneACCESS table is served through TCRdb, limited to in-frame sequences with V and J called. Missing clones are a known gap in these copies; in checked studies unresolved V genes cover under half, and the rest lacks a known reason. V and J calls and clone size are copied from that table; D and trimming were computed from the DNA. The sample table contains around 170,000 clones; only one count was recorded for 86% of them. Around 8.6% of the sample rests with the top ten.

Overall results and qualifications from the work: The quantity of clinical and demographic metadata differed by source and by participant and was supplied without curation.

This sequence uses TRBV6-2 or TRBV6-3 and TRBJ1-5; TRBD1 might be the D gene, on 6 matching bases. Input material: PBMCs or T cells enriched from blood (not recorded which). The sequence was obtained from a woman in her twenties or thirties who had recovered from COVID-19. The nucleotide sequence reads TGTGCCAGCAGTTACCCTGGTGGGGGACATAGCAATCAGCCCCAGCATTTT. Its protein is CASSYPGGGHSNQPQHF.